This T cell receptor beta chain emerged from a study of CD8+ T cells in alopecia areata. Study-wide points: Scalp lesions, especially in alopecia totalis/universalis, had higher clonality than normal scalp.

With respect to this clone: Antigen: not known.

CDR3 length: 12 residues. Germline V gene lookup returns CDR1 MNHEY and CDR2 SMNVEV (reference sequence). cDNA prepared by RNA extraction and subsequent reverse transcription served as the template for sequencing. This table comes from immunoSEQ multiplex PCR, and its TCRdb copy is limited to in-frame clones, with some not included. The data contain 130,000 or so clones, approximately 47% of them seen just once; the ten biggest clones take up approximately 10%. This chain joins TRBV27 and TRBJ2-3; 8 nucleotides agree with TRBD1. The receptor comes from a human donor with alopecia areata. The sequencing sample was made of NKG2D-low CD8+ T cells sorted from blood. CDR3: CVSSRPGQERYF. CDR3 bases: TGTGTGTCCTCCAGACCGGGACAGGAACGGTATTTT.